One sample yielded the 15 T cell receptor beta chains listed below, sequenced in a study of shared T cell receptors in the human thymus. Clones were read by immunoSEQ multiplex PCR, and TCRdb kept only the in-frame ones, dropping some. The data show 700,000 or so clones, roughly 88% seen once. The sample also formed part of further work on human thymus T cells.

The sample comprised thymocytes. The receptors derive from a girl under three years old with a congenital heart defect.

The J gene is TRBJ2-5, the V gene TRBV5-5; TRBD2 agrees at 16 bases. J was trimmed by 14 bases and V by 1 base; bases with no gene match: 14. The length of the CDR3 is 17 residues. Germline V CDR1 and CDR2: SGHKS, YYEKEE (reference sequence). In DNA, the CDR3 is TGTGCCAGCAGCTTGCCTCACGGGACTAGCGGGGGGGCGCCCCTTTACTTC. This gives the protein CASSLPHGTSGGAPLYF.

The chain is built from TRBV10-2 and TRBJ2-1; D may be TRBD1 (5 bases). V was cut by 3 bases and J by 7 bases, with 16 bases left in between. In germline, CDR1 is WSHSY, CDR2 SAAADI. The CDR3 length is 15 residues. CDR3 DNA sequence: TGCGCCAGCAGTGATGAGACAGCCGGTCCAAATGAGCAGTTCTTC. It yields the protein CASSDETAGPNEQFF.

This rearrangement joins TRBV9 to TRBJ2-3; TRBD1 aligns across 7 bases. V shed 3 bases and J 2 bases; nucleotides not matched to a gene: 12. CDR3 size: 17 residues. CDR1 is SGDLS, CDR2 YYNGEE, per germline. Here the CDR3 reads CASSGGERTGFTDTQYF. The CDR3 nucleotides are TGTGCCAGCAGCGGAGGGGAACGGACAGGATTCACAGATACGCAGTATTTT. Supplemented by reference TRBV9 and TRBJ2-3, the full variable domain reads DSGVTQTPKHLITATGQRVTLRCSPRSGDLSVYWYQQSLDQGLQFLIQYYNGEERAKGNILERFSAQQFPDLHSELNLSSLELGDSALYFCASSGGERTGFTDTQYFGPGTRLTVL.

The chain uses TRBV18 and TRBJ2-2; TRBD2 aligns across 9 bases. Germline-derived CDR1 and CDR2 are KGHSH and LQKENI. The V and J ends lost 3 bases and 1 base, in that order; junction bases with no gene match: 3. This CDR3 comprises 16 residues. Written as DNA, the CDR3 is TGTGCCAGCTCACCTGAACTAGCGGGGAACACCGGGGAGCTGTTTTTT. This gives the protein CASSPELAGNTGELFF.

J is TRBJ1-5 and V is TRBV9; unclear D gene. The CDR3 has 15 residues. Trimming removed 6 bases at V and 6 bases at J, with 19 bases between. Per the germline V gene, CDR1 is SGDLS and CDR2 is YYNGEE. DNA for the CDR3: TGTGCCAGCAACGAAAGAGGAAGGGAGGGTCAGCCCCAGCATTTT. The encoded protein is CASNERGREGQPQHF.

This clone was recorded a few times. The chain joins TRBV28 to TRBJ2-7; TRBD1 aligns across 9 bases. CDR1 is MDHEN, CDR2 SYDVKM, per germline. After removal of 6 bases from V and 6 bases from J, the junction contained 9 bases not matched to a gene. The CDR3 runs to 14 residues. The CDR3 region is CASSWGDRVAEQYF. The CDR3 nucleotides are TGTGCCAGCAGCTGGGGGGACAGGGTCGCCGAGCAGTACTTC.

Worth noting for this clone: One junction end disagrees with the germline gene, perhaps due to a read error. The V and J genes are TRBV7-9 and TRBJ2-3; maybe TRBD2 (6 bases). This CDR3 has 16 amino acids. Germline V CDR1 and CDR2: SEHNR, FQNEAQ (reference sequence). The CDR3 reads CASSIALGGPTDTQYF. Here the CDR3 DNA reads TGTGCCAGCAGCATAGCCCTGGGGGGACCCACAGATACGCAGTATTTT.

The chain couples TRBV5-4 to TRBJ1-1, with D maybe TRBD1 (5 bases). V lost 2 bases to trimming and J lost 0 bases, with 8 bases between them. The germline V gene encodes CDR1 SGHNT and CDR2 YYREEE (reference sequence). The CDR3 length is 14 residues. In DNA, the CDR3 is TGTGCCAGCAGCTTCGACAGCATGAACACTGAAGCTTTCTTT. Protein: CASSFDSMNTEAFF.

This chain uses TRBV10-3 with TRBJ1-1; D gene unclear. In germline, CDR1 is ENHRY, CDR2 SYGVKD. CDR3 size: 14 residues. Trimming left V 11 bases short and J 0 bases short, with 16 bases between. CDR3 protein: CARPPLGMNTEAFF. CDR3 DNA: TGTGCCCGTCCCCCACTAGGAATGAACACTGAAGCTTTCTTT.

The rearrangement uses TRBV19 and TRBJ1-6, with 7 bases fitting TRBD1. The J segment lost 7 bases and the V segment lost 3 bases, leaving 6 bases of the junction unmatched. This CDR3 region has 15 residues. CDR1 LNHDA and CDR2 SQIVND come from the germline V gene (reference sequence). The CDR3 DNA follows: TGTGCCAGTAGTATTGGGGACAGATTCAATTCACCCCTCCACTTT. This sequence encodes CASSIGDRFNSPLHF.

The chain uses TRBV5-6 and TRBJ2-7, with D unclear. V dropped 4 bases and J dropped 3 bases, with 14 bases sitting between them. This CDR3 contains 14 residues. The germline V gene has CDR1 SGHDT and CDR2 YYEEEE. The CDR3 reads CASSPRGPFYEQYF. The CDR3, as DNA: TGTGCCAGCAGCCCCCGTGGGCCCTTCTACGAGCAGTACTTC.

The chain couples TRBV4-1 to TRBJ2-3; 8 nucleotides line up with TRBD2. The CDR3 is 20 residues long. V was pared by 4 bases and J by 2 bases, with 20 bases of the junction left unmatched. Germline V gives CDR1 MGHRA, CDR2 YSYEKL. The CDR3 here is CASSPRAPPGGAINTDTQYF. The CDR3 bases are TGCGCCAGCAGCCCACGCGCACCCCCGGGGGGGGCGATTAACACAGATACGCAGTATTTT.

This chain connects TRBV10-3 to TRBJ2-7, with D tentatively TRBD2 (6 bases). Germline V lookup: CDR1 ENHRY, CDR2 SYGVKD. CDR3 size: 14 residues. Trimming removed 8 bases at V and 0 bases at J, with 14 bases between. CDR3: CAIGRTTCSYEQYF. In DNA, the CDR3 is TGTGCCATCGGGAGGACAACTTGCTCCTACGAGCAGTACTTC.

Written as DNA, the CDR3 is TGTGCCATCAGTGGTCTAGCGGGTCACCGCACAGATACGCAGTATTTT. This translates into CAISGLAGHRTDTQYF. V is TRBV10-3 and J is TRBJ2-3; 8 positions agree with TRBD2. V trimming: 4 bases; J trimming: 1 base; junction bases outside the gene matches: 7. The CDR3 is 16 residues long. The germline V gene has CDR1 ENHRY and CDR2 SYGVKD.

This clone was picked up one time. The chain employs TRBV5-1 and TRBJ2-7; 7 nucleotides line up with TRBD1. V dropped 4 bases and J dropped 5; count of bases not matched to a gene: 12. Germline CDR1 SGHRS, CDR2 YFSETQ. The CDR3 extends over 15 amino acids. The CDR3 DNA is TGCGCCAGCAGCCTGGGTGGGGGACAGCGACACGAGCAGTACTTC. This translates into CASSLGGGQRHEQYF. The variable domain in full, with the rest retrieved from reference TRBV5-1 and TRBJ2-7, is KAGVTQTPRYLIKTRGQQVTLSCSPISGHRSVSWYQQTPGQGLQFLFEYFSETQRNKGNFPGRFSGRQFSNSRSEMNVSTLELGDSALYLCASSLGGGQRHEQYFGPGTRLTVT.